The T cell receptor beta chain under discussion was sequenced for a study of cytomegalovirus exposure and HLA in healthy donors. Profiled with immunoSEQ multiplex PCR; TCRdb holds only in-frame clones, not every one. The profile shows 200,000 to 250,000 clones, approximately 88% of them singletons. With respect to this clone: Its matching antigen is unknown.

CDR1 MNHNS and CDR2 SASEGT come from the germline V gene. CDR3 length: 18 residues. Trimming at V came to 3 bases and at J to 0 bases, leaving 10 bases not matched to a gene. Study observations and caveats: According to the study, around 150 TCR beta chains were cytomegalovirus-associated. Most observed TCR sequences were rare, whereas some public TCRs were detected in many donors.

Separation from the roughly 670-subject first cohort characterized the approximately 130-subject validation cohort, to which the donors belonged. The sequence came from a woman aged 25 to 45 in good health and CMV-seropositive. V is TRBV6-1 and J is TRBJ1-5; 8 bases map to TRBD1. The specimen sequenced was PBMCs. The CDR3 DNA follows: TGTGCCAGCAGTGAGATGACAGGGGCAAAATATAGCAATCAGCCCCAGCATTTT. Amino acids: CASSEMTGAKYSNQPQHF.